The clone carrying this T cell receptor (beta chain) was seen only a few times. Genomic DNA was the PCR template. Multiplex PCR with 30 forward and 13 reverse primers amplified the TCR beta CDR3. TCRdb independently ran MiXCR on the multiplex PCR reads; one entry per CDR3 protein. This table has fewer than 350,000 distinct CDR3 sequences, more than 45% appearing once. This entry is derived from a study of type 1 and type 2 diabetes patients. This CDR3 is 13 amino acids long. Per germline, CDR1 MGHRA and CDR2 YSYEKL. Trimming took off 0 bases at V and 1 base at J, with 4 bases between the two ends. The origin of this receptor is a young man with type 2 diabetes. Material for sequencing was peripheral blood mononuclear cells (PBMCs). V gene TRBV4-1 combines with J gene TRBJ2-7; unclear D gene. DNA of the CDR3: TGCGCCAGCAGCCAAGACGGGTCCTACGAGCAGTACTTC. It translates to CASSQDGSYEQYF.